The clone carrying this T cell receptor (beta chain) turned up a few times. Its antigen remains unknown. The data derive from a study of post-analysis software for immune sequencing data. Study observations and caveats: A significant reduction in normalized Chao1 diversity was observed in multiple sclerosis patients versus controls. Pronounced co-clustering by F measure was evident among identically batched samples. About five TRBV segments (TRBV5-6, TRBV5-1 and TRBV20-1 among them) occurred more frequently in patients than in controls.

The germline V gene has CDR1 MNHEY and CDR2 SVGAGI. Trimming removed 4 bases from V and 5 bases from J, with 18 bases in between. The CDR3 runs to 15 residues. Unique molecular identifiers were present in the TCR beta cDNA libraries. Yield was roughly 0.5 million cDNA molecules from approximately 0.95 to 9.8 million T cells. One entry per CDR3 protein, called by TCRdb with MiXCR from the PCR reads. The data hold 650,000 to 900,000 distinct CDR3 sequences, with about 43% observed a single time. The chain is built from TRBV6-5 and TRBJ2-7; no clear D gene. The sequenced material came from blood. The TCR sequence derives from a girl aged 10-17 years with multiple sclerosis. The CDR3 coding sequence is TGTGCCAGCAGTTCCAAACCGGGTGCCGAGGACGAGCAGTACTTC. Its translation is CASSSKPGAEDEQYF.